The 29 T cell receptor beta chains below come from one sample, sequenced in a study of T cell responses to AZD1222 COVID-19 vaccine. Some clones are missing from TCRdb's copy, which holds only in-frame ones; the method was immunoSEQ multiplex PCR. The sample records 150,000 to 190,000 clones, 90% to 95% being singletons. The starting material was peripheral blood, obtained 28 days after the second AZD1222 dose. The receptors derive from an adult who received the AZD1222 COVID-19 vaccine.

The gene calls are TRBV28 and TRBJ1-1, with no clear D. CDR3 length: 11 amino acids. The V gene lost 10 bases and the J gene lost 0 bases, with 6 bases spanning the gap. Germline CDR1 is MDHEN and CDR2 is SYDVKM. Written as DNA, the CDR3 is TGTGCCACCACAGTGAACACTGAAGCTTTCTTT. This translates into CATTVNTEAFF.

The chain joins TRBV7-2 to TRBJ2-7, with 8 bases matching TRBD1. CDR1 is SGHTA, CDR2 FQGNSA, per germline. The length of the CDR3 is 14 residues. V was clipped by 5 bases and J by 7 bases; unmatched bases: 10. CDR3 DNA: TGTGCCAGCAGCCTAAGACAGGGGACGGGGGAGCAGTACTTC. It codes for CASSLRQGTGEQYF.

This chain connects TRBV6-5 to TRBJ2-4; D is perhaps TRBD1 or TRBD2 (5 bases each). The germline V gene encodes CDR1 MNHEY and CDR2 SVGAGI. The CDR3 sequence is 12 residues long. Deletions cut 8 bases from V and 9 bases from J, with 14 bases between. CDR3 protein: CASLNSGGIQYF. The CDR3 region has the DNA TGTGCCAGCCTTAACAGTGGGGGCATTCAGTACTTC.

The genes are TRBV5-1 and TRBJ2-1; 10 nucleotides match TRBD2. The CDR3 has 16 amino acids. Losses at the gene ends were 1 base for V and 7 bases for J; bases not matched to a gene: 8. CDR1 is SGHRS and CDR2 is YFSETQ in the germline V gene. The CDR3 DNA reads TGCGCCAGCAGCTTGAATCTAGCGGGAGATGGGAATGAGCAGTTCTTC. Protein product: CASSLNLAGDGNEQFF. Full variable domain (rest looked up from reference TRBV5-1 and TRBJ2-1): KAGVTQTPRYLIKTRGQQVTLSCSPISGHRSVSWYQQTPGQGLQFLFEYFSETQRNKGNFPGRFSGRQFSNSRSEMNVSTLELGDSALYLCASSLNLAGDGNEQFFGPGTRLTVL.

CDR3 sequence (DNA): TGTGCCACTAGCGGGAGAGGGAACACAGATACGCAGTATTTT. It yields the protein CATSGRGNTDTQYF. This sequence joins TRBV24-1 and TRBJ2-3, with 9 bases fitting TRBD2. Trimming removed 10 bases from V and 2 bases from J; junction bases left unmatched: 6. Per germline, CDR1 KGHDR and CDR2 SFDVKD. There are 14 residues in the CDR3.

The chain is built from TRBV7-9 and TRBJ2-3; the match to TRBD1 covers 9 bases. The CDR3 spans 17 residues. The V gene's germline CDR1 is SEHNR and CDR2 FQNEAQ (reference sequence). Losses at the gene ends were 5 bases for V and 1 base for J; bases not matched to a gene: 10. The CDR3 reads CASSVNNRGLGTDTQYF. The CDR3 DNA follows: TGTGCCAGCAGCGTCAACAACAGGGGGCTAGGCACAGATACGCAGTATTTT.

The rearrangement uses TRBV7-9 and TRBJ1-5, with TRBD1 as a possible D gene (5 bases). Trimming pared 5 bases from V and 6 bases from J, leaving 11 bases between. This CDR3 is 13 amino acids long. Looked up from germline, CDR1 is SEHNR and CDR2 is FQNEAQ (reference sequence). DNA for the CDR3: TGTGCCAGCAGCCCTTCAGGGCCTCAGCCCCAGCATTTT. Protein: CASSPSGPQPQHF.

J is TRBJ1-5 and V is TRBV19; unclear D gene. The CDR3 runs to 13 residues. The germline CDR1 and CDR2 sequences are LNHDA and SQIVND (reference sequence). Trimming stripped 5 bases from V and 6 bases from J, with 11 bases between. The DNA of the CDR3 is TGTGCCAGTAGTTTCTACCGGGGTCAGCCCCAGCATTTT. Translation gives CASSFYRGQPQHF.

The CDR3 sequence is CASSALVNEQFF. CDR3 DNA: TGTGCCAGCAGCGCGCTTGTAAATGAGCAGTTCTTC. The rearrangement joins TRBV7-6 to TRBJ2-1; D is unresolved. V was clipped by 5 bases and J by 7 bases, with 9 bases between them. The CDR3 has 12 residues. CDR1 is SGHVS and CDR2 is FNYEAQ in the germline V gene.

The chain employs TRBV3-1 (or the pseudogene TRBV3-2) and TRBJ1-6, with 9 positions matching TRBD1. CDR1 is LGHDT and CDR2 is YNNKEL in the germline V gene (reference sequence). The CDR3 sequence is 16 residues long. Trimming cost V 4 bases and J 7 bases; bases outside gene matches: 8. CDR3 DNA sequence: TGTGCCAGCAGCCTTGGGGGACAGGGAGGGAATTCACCCCTCCACTTT. This encodes CASSLGGQGGNSPLHF.

The rearrangement links TRBV19 to TRBJ1-5; D is possibly TRBD1 (5 bases). V was trimmed by 11 bases and J by 3 bases, leaving 14 bases between them. CDR1 and CDR2 from the germline V gene are LNHDA and SQIVND (reference sequence). The CDR3 is 13 amino acids. The CDR3 loop reads CAPRGRVNQPQHF. DNA of the CDR3: TGTGCCCCGAGGGGCAGGGTCAATCAGCCCCAGCATTTT.

This clone was seen a few times. The J gene is TRBJ1-5, the V gene TRBV2; D gene uncertain. V lost 2 bases and J lost 0, with 11 bases in between. Per the germline V gene, CDR1 is SNHLY and CDR2 is FYNNEI. There are 16 residues in the CDR3. In DNA form, the CDR3 reads TGTGCCAGCAGTGAAACAGTGGAGTATAGCAATCAGCCCCAGCATTTT. It translates to CASSETVEYSNQPQHF.

This clone was seen only a few times. The chain has TRBV2 and TRBJ2-7; D unclear. The CDR3 has 15 residues. Trimming stripped 6 bases from V and 8 bases from J, with 23 bases between. CDR1 is SNHLY, CDR2 FYNNEI, per germline. In DNA, the CDR3 is TGTGCCAGCAGGGACCTGGGTCCTCCCCTCTTGAAGCAGTACTTC. Residues: CASRDLGPPLLKQYF. Complete variable domain (other parts from reference TRBV2 and TRBJ2-7): EPEVTQTPSHQVTQMGQEVILRCVPISNHLYFYWYRQILGQKVEFLVSFYNNEISEKSEIFDDQFSVERPDGSNFTLKIRSTKLEDSAMYFCASRDLGPPLLKQYFGPGTRLTVT.

V is TRBV5-1 and J is TRBJ2-2; D is unresolved. Trimming took 1 base from V and 7 from J, leaving 11 bases between them. CDR3 length: 14 residues. Germline lookup yields CDR1 SGHRS and CDR2 YFSETQ. The CDR3 reads CASSLLSPNGELFF. The CDR3 nucleotides read TGCGCCAGCAGCTTGTTATCCCCCAACGGGGAGCTGTTTTTT.

The V call is TRBV2, the J call TRBJ1-1, with a tentative D call TRBD1 (5 bases). The CDR3 is 16 residues long. CDR1 is SNHLY, CDR2 FYNNEI, per germline. V lost 2 bases and J lost 5, with 18 bases in between. CDR3 residues: CASSELGTGYETEAFF. The CDR3 DNA is TGTGCCAGCAGTGAATTAGGGACGGGGTATGAGACTGAAGCTTTCTTT.

The rearrangement joins TRBV4-2 to TRBJ2-5; 8 nucleotides match TRBD2. The CDR3 contains 15 residues. V shed 2 bases and J 5 bases; nucleotides not matched to a gene: 7. Germline V lookup: CDR1 LGHNA, CDR2 YNFKEQ. DNA of the CDR3: TGTGCCAGCAGCCAAACGGGACTAGTTGGCGAGACCCAGTACTTC. Residues: CASSQTGLVGETQYF.

This clone rates as medium-sized (0.01 to 0.1%). CDR3 protein: CASSQEYSPLHF. CDR3 DNA: TGTGCCAGCAGCCAAGAGTATTCACCCCTCCACTTT. The chain is built from TRBV4-2 and TRBJ1-6; no clear D. Trimming stripped 0 bases from V and 8 bases from J, with 2 bases between. The V gene's germline CDR1 is LGHNA and CDR2 YNFKEQ. The CDR3 sequence is 12 residues long.

The rearrangement joins TRBV6-5 to TRBJ1-2; 8 bases line up with TRBD1. V dropped 0 bases and J dropped 8; count of bases not matched to a gene: 8. The CDR3 sequence is 15 residues long. CDR1 is MNHEY and CDR2 is SVGAGI in the germline V gene. CDR3 in DNA: TGTGCCAGCAGTTACTCGTTTCAGGGGGCTAGCGGCTACACCTTC. Protein sequence: CASSYSFQGASGYTF.

The gene calls are TRBV12-3 or TRBV12-4 and TRBJ1-1; D not certain. This CDR3 has 13 residues. V lost 3 bases to trimming and J lost 1 base, with 6 bases between them. The CDR3 nucleotides read TGTGCCAGCAGTTTGGGAGCGAACACTGAAGCTTTCTTT. Its protein is CASSLGANTEAFF.

V usage is TRBV11-2 and J usage is TRBJ2-7; a weak D match, TRBD2 (5 bases). The ends were cut back, 4 bases at V and 3 bases at J, with 13 bases in the middle. This CDR3 contains 14 residues. Germline V CDR1 and CDR2: SGHAT, FQNNGV. Here the CDR3 reads CASSSSKGSYEQYF. CDR3 in DNA: TGTGCCAGCAGCTCGTCGAAAGGGAGCTACGAGCAGTACTTC.

This clone was seen a few times. This chain joins TRBV4-1 and TRBJ1-2; TRBD1 is a possible D gene (5 bases). In germline, CDR1 is MGHRA, CDR2 YSYEKL. The CDR3 contains 13 residues. The V end was cut by 1 base, the J end by 4 bases, with 7 bases between. This CDR3 reads CASSQVGVYGYTF. CDR3 nucleotide sequence: TGCGCCAGCAGCCAAGTAGGGGTCTATGGCTACACCTTC.

A note on this clone: Other DNA sequences from this sample encode an identical CDR3 as well. The genes are TRBV27 and TRBJ1-5; D uncertain. The ends were cut back, 0 bases at V and 2 bases at J, with 2 bases in the middle. This CDR3 is 13 amino acids long. The germline V gene has CDR1 MNHEY and CDR2 SMNVEV (reference sequence). CDR3 sequence (DNA): TGTGCCAGCAGTTTATCGGGCAATCAGCCCCAGCATTTT. It is translated as CASSLSGNQPQHF.

The rearrangement links TRBV7-9 to TRBJ1-3; a weak D match, TRBD1 (5 bases). The CDR3 runs to 17 residues. CDR1 is SEHNR, CDR2 FQNEAQ, per germline (reference sequence). V was cut by 2 bases and J by 4 bases, with 18 bases left in between. The CDR3 coding sequence is TGTGCCAGCAGCTTAAATCTGCGGGCAGGGTGGGGAAACACCATATATTTT. Translation gives CASSLNLRAGWGNTIYF.

The chain combines TRBV6-5 with TRBJ2-1, with TRBD1 identical over 9 bases. The germline V gene encodes CDR1 MNHEY and CDR2 SVGAGI. The CDR3 runs to 15 residues. With 6 bases clipped from V and 4 bases from J, the junction kept 7 bases outside the gene matches. CDR3 amino acids: CASSPDRGHYNEQFF. The CDR3 nucleotides are TGTGCCAGCAGCCCGGACAGGGGACATTACAATGAGCAGTTCTTC.

This chain uses TRBV18 with TRBJ2-5; 8 bases agree with TRBD2. V lost 3 bases and J lost 4; bases outside the gene matches: 7. The length of the CDR3 is 15 residues. CDR1 KGHSH and CDR2 LQKENI come from the germline V gene. Written as DNA, the CDR3 is TGTGCCAGCTCACCTCTGGCGGGGGGCGGAGAGACCCAGTACTTC. Amino acids: CASSPLAGGGETQYF.

DNA for the CDR3: TGTGCCAGCAGCTTGGCGACGGGTGGCGGTGAAAAACTGTTTTTT. Its protein is CASSLATGGGEKLFF. This chain uses TRBV5-5 with TRBJ1-4; D uncertain. This CDR3 has 15 residues. Germline CDR1 reads SGHKS; CDR2 reads YYEKEE (reference sequence). V was cut by 0 bases and J by 7 bases, with 13 bases left in between.

The rearrangement uses TRBV7-9 and TRBJ1-1; D is perhaps TRBD1 (6 bases). Trimming cost V 5 bases and J 0 bases, with 13 bases left between them. There are 15 residues in the CDR3. Germline CDR1 reads SEHNR; CDR2 reads FQNEAQ (reference sequence). The CDR3 DNA reads TGTGCCAGCAGCCTGTACAGGGAGATGAACACTGAAGCTTTCTTT. It is translated as CASSLYREMNTEAFF.

V usage is TRBV4-2 and J usage is TRBJ1-5; D remains unclear. Germline V gene data show CDR1 as LGHNA and CDR2 as YNFKEQ. V lost 5 bases, J lost 1 base, and 9 bases lay in between. This CDR3 spans 14 amino acids. The CDR3 DNA follows: TGTGCCAGCAGCTACGGTCAGAGCAATCAGCCCCAGCATTTT. Encoded protein: CASSYGQSNQPQHF.

The genes are TRBV19 and TRBJ1-6, with D possibly being TRBD1 (6 bases). CDR3 size: 15 residues. Deletions cut 5 bases from V and 7 bases from J, with 15 bases between. CDR1 is LNHDA, CDR2 SQIVND, per germline (reference sequence). In DNA, the CDR3 is TGTGCCAGTAGTGTCAAGGAGGGGGTAAATTCACCCCTCCACTTT. It codes for CASSVKEGVNSPLHF.